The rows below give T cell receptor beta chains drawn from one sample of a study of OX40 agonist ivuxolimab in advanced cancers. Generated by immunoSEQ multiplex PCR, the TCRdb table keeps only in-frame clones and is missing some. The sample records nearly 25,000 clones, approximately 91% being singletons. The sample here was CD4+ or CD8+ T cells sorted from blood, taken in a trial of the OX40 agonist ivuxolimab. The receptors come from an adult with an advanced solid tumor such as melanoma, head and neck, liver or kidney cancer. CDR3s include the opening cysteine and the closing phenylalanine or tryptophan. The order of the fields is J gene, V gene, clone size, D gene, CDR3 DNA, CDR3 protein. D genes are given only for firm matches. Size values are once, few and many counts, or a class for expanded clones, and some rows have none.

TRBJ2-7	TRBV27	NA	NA	TGTGCCAGCAGTATAATGGGATACGAGCAGTACTTC	CASSIMGYEQYF
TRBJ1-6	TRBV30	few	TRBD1	TGTGCCTGGAGTCGAGGGACAGGGTCAACGAGTTCCTATAATTCACCCCTCCACTTT	CAWSRGTGSTSSYNSPLHF
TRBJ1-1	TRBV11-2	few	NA	TGTGCCAGCAGCTTGGACAGTGTTGAAGCTTTCTTT	CASSLDSVEAFF
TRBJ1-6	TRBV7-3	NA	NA	TGTGCCAGCAGCTCAGGTCCCAGCTCCTATAATTCACCCCTCCACTTT	CASSSGPSSYNSPLHF
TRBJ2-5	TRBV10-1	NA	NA	TGCGCCAGCCCCTTGACACCACAAGAGACCCAGTACTTC	CASPLTPQETQYF
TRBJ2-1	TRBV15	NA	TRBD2	TGTGCCACCGCTAGCGGATTCTACAATGAGCAGTTCTTC	CATASGFYNEQFF
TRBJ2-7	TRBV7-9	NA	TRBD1	TGTGCCAGCAGCCGTGGGACAGGTGGGGCCTACGAGCAGTACTTC	CASSRGTGGAYEQYF
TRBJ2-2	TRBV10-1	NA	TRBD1	TGCGCCAGCAGTGAGCCAAATCCGGGACAGGGAACCACCGGGGAGCTGTTTTTT	CASSEPNPGQGTTGELFF
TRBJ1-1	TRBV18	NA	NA	TGTGCCAGCTCACCAAGTCACAGTATGAACACTGAAGCTTTCTTT	CASSPSHSMNTEAFF
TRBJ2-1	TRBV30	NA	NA	TGTGCCTGGAGTGTACTTGGGGAAGGATTGAATGAGCAGTTCTTC	CAWSVLGEGLNEQFF
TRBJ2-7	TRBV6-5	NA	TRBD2	TGTGCCAGCAGTTACGCCGTAGCGGGGGTCTACGAGCAGTACTTC	CASSYAVAGVYEQYF
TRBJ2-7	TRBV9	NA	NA	TGTGCCAGCAGCGTAGGTGCGAGCTCCTACGAGCAGTACTTC	CASSVGASSYEQYF
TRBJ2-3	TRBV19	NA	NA	TGTGCCAGTAGTATGTATCCAGATACGCAGTATTTT	CASSMYPDTQYF
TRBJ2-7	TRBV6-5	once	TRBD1	TGTGCCAGCAGTTTGGGACAGGGGGTGATCTACGAGCAGTACTTC	CASSLGQGVIYEQYF
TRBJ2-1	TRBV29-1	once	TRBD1	TGCAGCGCCCCGGGACAGGGGCGATACAATGAGCAGTTCTTC	CSAPGQGRYNEQFF
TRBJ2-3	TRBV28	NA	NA	TGTGCCAGCAGTTTCCAGGGATATGGGGCTGGGGATACGCAGTATTTT	CASSFQGYGAGDTQYF
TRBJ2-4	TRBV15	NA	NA	TGTGCCACCAGCAGATCCGACAGTTTAGCCAAAAACATTCAGTACTTC	CATSRSDSLAKNIQYF
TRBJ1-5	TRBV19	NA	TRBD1	TGTGCCAGTACCGGGACAGGGGGCGGAAGCAATCAGCCCCAGCATTTT	CASTGTGGGSNQPQHF